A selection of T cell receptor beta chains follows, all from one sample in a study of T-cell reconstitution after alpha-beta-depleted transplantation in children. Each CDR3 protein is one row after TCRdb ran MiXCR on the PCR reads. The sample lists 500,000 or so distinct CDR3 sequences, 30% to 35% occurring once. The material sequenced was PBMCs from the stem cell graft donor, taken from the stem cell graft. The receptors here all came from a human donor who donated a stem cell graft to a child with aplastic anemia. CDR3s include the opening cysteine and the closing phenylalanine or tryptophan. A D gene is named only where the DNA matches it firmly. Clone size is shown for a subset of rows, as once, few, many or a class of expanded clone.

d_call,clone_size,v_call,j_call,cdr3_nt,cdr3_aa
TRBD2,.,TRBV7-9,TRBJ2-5,TGTGCCAGCAGCTCCCCGGGGGGGAAAGAGACCCAGTACTTC,CASSSPGGKETQYF
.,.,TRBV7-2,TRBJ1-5,TGTGCCAGCAGCTCTGCGTGGGGCTCCAATCAGCCCCAGCATTTT,CASSSAWGSNQPQHF
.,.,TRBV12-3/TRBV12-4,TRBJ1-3,TGTGCCAGCAGTTTGGGAGGGTATACGAACACCATATATTTT,CASSLGGYTNTIYF
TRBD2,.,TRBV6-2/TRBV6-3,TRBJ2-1,TGTGCCAGCAGCTACCCTGGCGGGAGGGCCGTTAGCAATGAGCAGTTCTTC,CASSYPGGRAVSNEQFF
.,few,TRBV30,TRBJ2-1,TGTGCCTGGAGTCCTCTCCAATACAATGAGCAGTTCTTC,CAWSPLQYNEQFF
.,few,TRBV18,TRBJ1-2,TGTGCCAGCTCATCACCGACAGGTCACTATGGCTACACCTTC,CASSSPTGHYGYTF
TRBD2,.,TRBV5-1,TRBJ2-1,TGCGCCAGCAGCGAAGGACTAGCGGCTGACAATGAGCAGTTCTTC,CASSEGLAADNEQFF
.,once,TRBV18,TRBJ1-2,TGTGCCAGCTCACCACTGGGCGTTGGGAACGCCAACTATGGCTACACCTTC,CASSPLGVGNANYGYTF
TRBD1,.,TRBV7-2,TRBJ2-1,TGTGCCAGCAGCTTAAGGACAGGGGGCGGCGCGGGAGGGAAGCAGTTCTTC,CASSLRTGGGAGGKQFF
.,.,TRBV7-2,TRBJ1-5,TGTGCCAGCGCCCAGGGTGGGCCCCAGCATTTT,CASAQGGPQHF
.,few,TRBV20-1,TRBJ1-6,TGCAGTGCTAGAAGCAGGGCACACTCACCCCTCCACTTT,CSARSRAHSPLHF
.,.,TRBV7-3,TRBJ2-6,TGTGCCAGCAGCGCCAAAGGGGCTGGGGCCAACGTCCTGACTTTC,CASSAKGAGANVLTF
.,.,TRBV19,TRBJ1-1,TGTGCCAGTAGTATTGGAGGCGGGCGTTTCACTGAAGCTTTCTTT,CASSIGGGRFTEAFF
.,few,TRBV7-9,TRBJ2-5,TGTGCCAGCAGCGACGAAGAGACCCAGTACTTC,CASSDEETQYF
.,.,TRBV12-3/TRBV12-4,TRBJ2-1,TGTGCCAGCACCACACCCCAGGGGCGGCATGAGCAGTTCTTC,CASTTPQGRHEQFF
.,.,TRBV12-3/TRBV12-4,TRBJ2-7,TGTGCCAGCAAAAGCTGGGGGGGGCACAACGAGCAGTACTTC,CASKSWGGHNEQYF
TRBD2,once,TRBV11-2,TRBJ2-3,TGTGCCAGCAGCCCCCGTATTGGGCGGGAGGGCCTCGGAGGCACAGATACGCAGTATTTT,CASSPRIGREGLGGTDTQYF
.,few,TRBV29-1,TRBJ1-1,TGCAGCGTTGAAGCCCTAGTGAACACTGAAGCTTTCTTT,CSVEALVNTEAFF
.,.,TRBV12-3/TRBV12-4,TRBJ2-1,TGTGCCAGCAGTTTACAGAGGGCACGTCAGGGAAACAATGAGCAGTTCTTC,CASSLQRARQGNNEQFF
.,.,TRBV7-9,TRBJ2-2,TGTGCCAGCAGCTTAGCGGTGGCAGCCCCCACCGGGGAGCTGTTTTTT,CASSLAVAAPTGELFF
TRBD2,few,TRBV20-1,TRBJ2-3,TGCAGTGCTAGGAATTCCGGGACTAGCGGAGATACGCAGTATTTT,CSARNSGTSGDTQYF
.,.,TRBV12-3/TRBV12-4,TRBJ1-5,TGTGCCAGCAGTCTCGGGACTTCAGGCCCCTATAGCAATCAGCCCCAGCATTTT,CASSLGTSGPYSNQPQHF
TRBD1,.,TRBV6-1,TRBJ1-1,TGTGCCAGCAGACCTGCCGGGACAGGGGGCCGGAGCACTGAAGCTTTCTTT,CASRPAGTGGRSTEAFF
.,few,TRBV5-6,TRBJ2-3,TGTGCCAGCAGCTTGACGGGCGTTACTACAGATACGCAGTATTTT,CASSLTGVTTDTQYF
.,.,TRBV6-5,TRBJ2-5,TGTGCCAGCAGTTACTCACGGGAGCGTGGGACCCAGTACTTC,CASSYSRERGTQYF
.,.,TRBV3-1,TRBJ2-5,TGTGCCAGCAGCCCCACCGACCCTTCTCCCTCAAGGGAGACCCAGTACTTC,CASSPTDPSPSRETQYF
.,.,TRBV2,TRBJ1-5,TGTGCCAGCAGTGAAAGACGGACCAATCAGCCCCAGCATTTT,CASSERRTNQPQHF
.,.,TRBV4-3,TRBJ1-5,TGCGCCAGCAGCCAAGAGCAGCGTAATCAGCCCCAGCATTTT,CASSQEQRNQPQHF
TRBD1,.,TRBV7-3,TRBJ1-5,TGTGCCAGCAGCTTAAAGGGGGCAGACAATCAGCCCCAGCATTTT,CASSLKGADNQPQHF